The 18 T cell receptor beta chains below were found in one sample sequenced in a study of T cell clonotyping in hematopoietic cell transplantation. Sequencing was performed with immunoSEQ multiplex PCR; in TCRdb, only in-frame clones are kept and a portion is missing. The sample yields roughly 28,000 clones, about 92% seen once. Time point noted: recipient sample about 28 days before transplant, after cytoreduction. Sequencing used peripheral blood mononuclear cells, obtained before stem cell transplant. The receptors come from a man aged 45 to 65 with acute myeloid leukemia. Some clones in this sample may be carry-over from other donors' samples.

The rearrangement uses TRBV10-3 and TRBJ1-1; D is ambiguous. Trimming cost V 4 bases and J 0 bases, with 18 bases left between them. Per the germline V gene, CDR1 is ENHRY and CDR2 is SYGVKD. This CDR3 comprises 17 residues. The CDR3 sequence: CAISVEAWYGMNTEAFF. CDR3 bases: TGTGCCATCAGTGTTGAGGCTTGGTACGGTATGAACACTGAAGCTTTCTTT.

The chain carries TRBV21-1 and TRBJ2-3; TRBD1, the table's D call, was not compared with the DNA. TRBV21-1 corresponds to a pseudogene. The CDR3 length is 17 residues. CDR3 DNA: TGTGCCAGCAGCAAAAGGCGGAAAGGGGCCCCGGCAGATACGCAGTATTTT. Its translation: CASSKRRKGAPADTQYF.

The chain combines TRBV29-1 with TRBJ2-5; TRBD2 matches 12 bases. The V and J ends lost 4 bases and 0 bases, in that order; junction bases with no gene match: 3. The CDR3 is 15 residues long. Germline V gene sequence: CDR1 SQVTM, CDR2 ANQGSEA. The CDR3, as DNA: TGCAGCGTTGGAGGACTAGCGGGAAACCAAGAGACCCAGTACTTC. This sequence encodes CSVGGLAGNQETQYF.

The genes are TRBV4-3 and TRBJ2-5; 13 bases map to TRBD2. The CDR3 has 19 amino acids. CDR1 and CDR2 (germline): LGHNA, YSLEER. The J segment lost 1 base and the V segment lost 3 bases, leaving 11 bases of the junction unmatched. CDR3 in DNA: TGCGCCAGCAGCCAGGGCTCGGGACTAGCGGGGACATTCCAAGAGACCCAGTACTTC. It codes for CASSQGSGLAGTFQETQYF.

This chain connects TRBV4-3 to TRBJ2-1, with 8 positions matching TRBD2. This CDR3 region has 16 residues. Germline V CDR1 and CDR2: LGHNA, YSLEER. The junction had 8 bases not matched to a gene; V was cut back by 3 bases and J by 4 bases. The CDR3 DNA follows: TGCGCCAGCAGCCAGAAGGAGTCGGGGGGGTACAATGAGCAGTTCTTC. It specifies CASSQKESGGYNEQFF.

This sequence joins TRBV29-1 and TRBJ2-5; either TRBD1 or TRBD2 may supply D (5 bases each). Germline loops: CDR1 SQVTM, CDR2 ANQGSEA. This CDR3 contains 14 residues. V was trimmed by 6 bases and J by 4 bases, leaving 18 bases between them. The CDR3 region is CSVTGTSMGETQYF. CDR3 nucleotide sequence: TGCAGCGTCACCGGGACCTCGATGGGAGAGACCCAGTACTTC.

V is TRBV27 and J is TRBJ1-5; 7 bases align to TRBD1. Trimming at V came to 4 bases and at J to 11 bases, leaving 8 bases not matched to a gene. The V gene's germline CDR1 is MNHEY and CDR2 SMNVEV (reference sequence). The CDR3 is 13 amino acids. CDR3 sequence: CASSSQGFGAQHF. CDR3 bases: TGTGCCAGCAGTTCACAGGGGTTCGGGGCCCAGCATTTT.

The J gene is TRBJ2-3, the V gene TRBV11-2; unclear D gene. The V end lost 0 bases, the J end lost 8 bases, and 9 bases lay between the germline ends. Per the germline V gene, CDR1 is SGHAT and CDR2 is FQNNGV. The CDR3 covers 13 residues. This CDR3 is CASSLDLAGTQYF. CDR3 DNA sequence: TGTGCCAGCAGCTTAGATCTTGCCGGTACGCAGTATTTT.

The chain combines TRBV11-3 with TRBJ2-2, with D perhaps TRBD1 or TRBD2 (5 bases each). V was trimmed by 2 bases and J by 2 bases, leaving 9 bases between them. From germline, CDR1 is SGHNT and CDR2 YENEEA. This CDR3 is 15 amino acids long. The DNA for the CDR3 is TGTGCCAGCAGCTTATACGGGGACAACACCGGGGAGCTGTTTTTT. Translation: CASSLYGDNTGELFF.

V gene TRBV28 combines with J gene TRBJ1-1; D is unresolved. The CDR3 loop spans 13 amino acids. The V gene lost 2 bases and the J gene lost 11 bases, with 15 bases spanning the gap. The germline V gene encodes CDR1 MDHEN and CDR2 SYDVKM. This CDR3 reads CASSLRTYPGAFF. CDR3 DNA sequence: TGTGCCAGCAGTTTAAGAACCTACCCGGGGGCTTTCTTT.

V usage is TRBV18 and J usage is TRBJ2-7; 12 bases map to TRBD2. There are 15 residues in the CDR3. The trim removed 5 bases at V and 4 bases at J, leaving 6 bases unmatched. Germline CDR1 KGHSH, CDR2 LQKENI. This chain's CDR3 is CASSTLAGGSYEQYF. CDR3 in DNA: TGTGCCAGCTCAACTCTAGCGGGAGGGAGTTACGAGCAGTACTTC.

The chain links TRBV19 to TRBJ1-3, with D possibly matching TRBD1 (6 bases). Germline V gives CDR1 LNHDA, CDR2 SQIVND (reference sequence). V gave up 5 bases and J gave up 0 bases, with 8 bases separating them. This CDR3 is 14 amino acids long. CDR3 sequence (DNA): TGTGCCAGTAGTCAGGGGACCTCTGGAAACACCATATATTTT. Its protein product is CASSQGTSGNTIYF.

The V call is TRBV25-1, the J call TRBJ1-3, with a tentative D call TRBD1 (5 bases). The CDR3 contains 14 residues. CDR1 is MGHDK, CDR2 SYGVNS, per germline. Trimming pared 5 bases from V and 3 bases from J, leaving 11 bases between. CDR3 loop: CASSRGTYGNTIYF. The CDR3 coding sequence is TGTGCCAGCAGTAGAGGGACGTATGGAAACACCATATATTTT.

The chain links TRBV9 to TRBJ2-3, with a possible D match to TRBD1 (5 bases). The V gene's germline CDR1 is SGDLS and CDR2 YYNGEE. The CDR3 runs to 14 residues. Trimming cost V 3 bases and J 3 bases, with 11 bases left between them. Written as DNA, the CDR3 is TGTGCCAGCAGCGGGGGCCGAGGTACAGATACGCAGTATTTT. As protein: CASSGGRGTDTQYF. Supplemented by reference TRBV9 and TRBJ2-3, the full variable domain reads DSGVTQTPKHLITATGQRVTLRCSPRSGDLSVYWYQQSLDQGLQFLIQYYNGEERAKGNILERFSAQQFPDLHSELNLSSLELGDSALYFCASSGGRGTDTQYFGPGTRLTVL.

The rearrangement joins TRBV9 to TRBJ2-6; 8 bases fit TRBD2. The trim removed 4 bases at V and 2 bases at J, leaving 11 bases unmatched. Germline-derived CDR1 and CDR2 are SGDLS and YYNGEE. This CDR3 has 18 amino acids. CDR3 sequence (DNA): TGTGCCAGCAGCTTTACCGGGGGGGGCGGGCCTGGGGCCAACGTCCTGACTTTC. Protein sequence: CASSFTGGGGPGANVLTF.

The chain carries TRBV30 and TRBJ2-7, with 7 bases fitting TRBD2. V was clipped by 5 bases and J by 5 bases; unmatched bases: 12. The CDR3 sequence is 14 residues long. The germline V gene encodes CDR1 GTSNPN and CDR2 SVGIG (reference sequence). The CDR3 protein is CAWGQGGSLNEQYF. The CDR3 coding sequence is TGTGCCTGGGGTCAAGGCGGGAGCTTAAACGAGCAGTACTTC.

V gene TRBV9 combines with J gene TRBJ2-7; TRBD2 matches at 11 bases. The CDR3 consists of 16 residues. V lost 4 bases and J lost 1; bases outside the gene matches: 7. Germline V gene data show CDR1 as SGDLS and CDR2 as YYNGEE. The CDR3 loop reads CASSLRLAGRSYEQYF. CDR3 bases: TGTGCCAGCAGCTTACGACTAGCGGGGCGGTCCTACGAGCAGTACTTC.

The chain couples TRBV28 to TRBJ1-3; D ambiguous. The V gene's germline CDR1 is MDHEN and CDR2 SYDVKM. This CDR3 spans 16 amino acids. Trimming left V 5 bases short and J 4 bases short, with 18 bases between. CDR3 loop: CASSLPGGRAGNTIYF. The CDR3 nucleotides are TGTGCCAGCAGTCTCCCTGGCGGTAGGGCAGGAAACACCATATATTTT. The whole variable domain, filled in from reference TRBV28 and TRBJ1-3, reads DVKVTQSSRYLVKRTGEKVFLECVQDMDHENMFWYRQDPGLGLRLIYFSYDVKMKEKGDIPEGYSVSREKKERFSLILESASTNQTSMYLCASSLPGGRAGNTIYFGEGSWLTVV.